The 14 T cell receptor beta chains presented below share a single source sample, sequenced in a study of CD8 T cells in Susac syndrome. Random-hexamer reverse transcription was applied to about 0.45 to 1 ug RNA. TCRdb passed the immunoSEQ multiplex PCR reads through MiXCR, listing each CDR3 protein once. The data show around 200,000 distinct CDR3 sequences, with 90% to 95% seen just once and around 0.1% held by the top ten. The sample taken for sequencing was CD4+ T cells from PBMCs. The source of these receptors is a human donor in good health.

The rearrangement uses TRBV20-1 and TRBJ1-5; tentative D call: TRBD1 (5 bases). V dropped 6 bases and J dropped 2 bases, with 23 bases sitting between them. The CDR3 totals 17 residues. Per the germline V gene, CDR1 is DFQATT and CDR2 is SNEGSKA (reference sequence). CDR3 region: CSAPHQIYTGGNQPQHF. The CDR3 DNA reads TGCAGTGCCCCACATCAAATCTACACAGGTGGCAATCAGCCCCAGCATTTT.

The genes are TRBV29-1 and TRBJ2-3, with TRBD2 matching 8 bases. In germline, CDR1 is SQVTM, CDR2 ANQGSEA. J gave up 6 bases and V 7 bases, and 6 bases lay outside the gene matches. The CDR3 is 12 amino acids. This CDR3 reads CSGSIAGDTQYF. CDR3 bases: TGCAGCGGTTCTATAGCGGGGGATACGCAGTATTTT.

The chain is built from TRBV29-1 and TRBJ1-1; TRBD1 matches at 7 bases. The CDR3 length is 13 residues. The V segment lost 6 bases and the J segment 1 base; nucleotides outside the gene matches: 5. Germline V gene data show CDR1 as SQVTM and CDR2 as ANQGSEA. CDR3 region: CSVQGQRNTEAFF. CDR3 DNA: TGCAGCGTACAGGGGCAGAGGAACACTGAAGCTTTCTTT.

CDR3 sequence: CASSVVPFTADTQYF. The CDR3 coding sequence is TGTGCCAGCAGCGTAGTACCCTTTACGGCAGATACGCAGTATTTT. This sequence joins TRBV9 and TRBJ2-3; D is undetermined. The CDR3 spans 15 residues. Germline V gene sequence: CDR1 SGDLS, CDR2 YYNGEE. V was pared by 0 bases and J by 4 bases, with 12 bases between.

The chain uses TRBV11-2 and TRBJ2-5; 10 nucleotides line up with TRBD2. V dropped 2 bases and J dropped 3; count of bases not matched to a gene: 3. Germline CDR1 SGHAT, CDR2 FQNNGV. There are 15 residues in the CDR3. CDR3 nucleotides: TGTGCCAGCAGCTTAAATAGCGGGGGGAAAGAGACCCAGTACTTC. Protein: CASSLNSGGKETQYF.

The sample holds one count of this clonotype. The gene calls are TRBV12-5 and TRBJ1-2, with a tentative D call TRBD1 (5 bases). Germline-derived CDR1 and CDR2 are LGHNT and FRNRAP. Trimming cost V 5 bases and J 6 bases, with 10 bases left between them. The CDR3 has 12 amino acids. For the CDR3, the DNA is TGTGCTAGTGGTCCCGGGGGAGATGGCTACACCTTC. Its protein product is CASGPGGDGYTF.

The J gene is TRBJ1-5, the V gene TRBV20-1; D remains ambiguous. V lost 5 bases and J lost 3, with 11 bases in between. The CDR3 sequence is 13 residues long. CDR1 and CDR2 from the germline V gene are DFQATT and SNEGSKA (reference sequence). The CDR3 bases are TGCAGTGCTGGCAGCAGGTACAATCAGCCCCAGCATTTT. Encoded protein: CSAGSRYNQPQHF.

The J gene is TRBJ2-5, the V gene TRBV27; weak D call: TRBD2 (5 bases). Germline-derived CDR1 and CDR2 are MNHEY and SMNVEV (reference sequence). V dropped 5 bases and J dropped 7 bases, with 17 bases sitting between them. The CDR3 sequence is 14 residues long. The CDR3 coding sequence is TGTGCCAGCAGTCTCCAAGCTGCAGCGGCGACCCAGTACTTC. It specifies CASSLQAAAATQYF.

This rearrangement joins TRBV15 to TRBJ1-2; 7 bases agree with TRBD1. Germline CDR1 reads LNHNV; CDR2 reads YYDKDF (reference sequence). The CDR3 totals 14 residues. The V and J ends lost 2 bases and 4 bases, in that order; junction bases with no gene match: 4. CDR3 region: CATSRTGVGYGYTF. CDR3 sequence (DNA): TGTGCCACCAGCAGAACAGGGGTTGGCTATGGCTACACCTTC.

The chain is built from TRBV20-1 and TRBJ2-5; TRBD1 agrees at 10 bases. CDR1 and CDR2 from the germline V gene are DFQATT and SNEGSKA (reference sequence). This CDR3 has 15 amino acids. The junction had 11 bases not matched to a gene; V was cut back by 5 bases and J by 5 bases. The CDR3 loop is CSAGWDRGSEETQYF. Here the CDR3 DNA reads TGCAGTGCTGGATGGGACAGGGGCTCGGAGGAGACCCAGTACTTC.

This chain joins TRBV12-3 or TRBV12-4 and TRBJ2-5; D is perhaps TRBD2 (7 bases). Trimming cost V 8 bases and J 5 bases, with 12 bases left between them. The CDR3 consists of 12 residues. The CDR3 sequence is CASRGAEETQYF. The CDR3 DNA follows: TGTGCCAGCCGGGGGGCCGAGGAGACCCAGTACTTC.

The rearrangement joins TRBV24-1 to TRBJ2-1; D assignment may be TRBD1 or TRBD2 (5 bases each). Germline V gene sequence: CDR1 KGHDR, CDR2 SFDVKD. V was trimmed by 4 bases and J by 2 bases, leaving 26 bases between them. The CDR3 contains 20 residues. Here the CDR3 reads CATSDDGTKRSASPYNEQFF. The DNA for the CDR3 is TGTGCCACCAGTGACGACGGGACGAAGCGATCCGCAAGCCCCTACAATGAGCAGTTCTTC.

The CDR3 spells CAGGEGGQPQHF. The CDR3 DNA sequence: TGTGCCGGGGGCGAGGGAGGTCAGCCCCAGCATTTT. The rearrangement uses TRBV19 and TRBJ1-5; D possibly corresponds to TRBD1 (6 bases). Germline CDR1 is LNHDA and CDR2 is SQIVND (reference sequence). The V end was cut by 11 bases, the J end by 6 bases, with 14 bases between. The CDR3 sequence is 12 residues long.

The CDR3 loop is CSVAQGTDRIKLFF. Written as DNA, the CDR3 is TGCAGCGTTGCTCAAGGCACGGACCGCATCAAACTGTTTTTT. The J gene is TRBJ1-4, the V gene TRBV29-1; D uncertain. The V end lost 4 bases, the J end lost 11 bases, and 20 bases lay between the germline ends. Per germline, CDR1 SQVTM and CDR2 ANQGSEA. This CDR3 spans 14 amino acids.